The T cell receptor beta chain described here comes from a study of T cell clones after liver transplantation. Overall study: TCRbeta sequencing after a pre-transplant mixed lymphocyte reaction identified graft-donor-reactive clones, later tracked in post-transplant blood. Tolerant meant at least one year fully off immunosuppression without liver enzymes above twice normal.

This CDR3 region has 13 residues. V trimming: 1 base; J trimming: 4 bases; junction bases outside the gene matches: 1. Germline CDR1 is SGHAT and CDR2 is FQNNGV. Profiled with immunoSEQ multiplex PCR; TCRdb holds only in-frame clones, not every one. The sample has approximately 18,000 clones, 70% to 90% seen once. The chain joins TRBV11-2 to TRBJ2-7; 7 bases agree with TRBD2. This receptor was taken from a human patient who received a liver transplant. Some of these T cells may belong to the graft donor. Sequenced material: CD8+ T cells from blood, taken less than 50 months after liver transplant. The CDR3 DNA follows: TGTGCCAGCAGCTTAGGTAGCGGGTACGAGCAGTACTTC. Protein product: CASSLGSGYEQYF.